The rows below give T cell receptor beta chains drawn from one sample of a study of shared clonotypes between healthy human individuals. The repertoire was sequenced with immunoSEQ multiplex PCR; TCRdb's copy has only in-frame clones and lacks some. Here the sample spans hundreds of thousands of clones, about 96% being singletons. Material for sequencing was naive CD8+ T cells sorted from blood. Receptor source: a woman aged 30 to 39 in good health. Both conserved end residues are part of each CDR3. The D gene is left open where the match is weak. Clone sizes are given selectively: once, few, many, or a class where the clone is expanded.

j_gene: TRBJ1-2
d_gene: TRBD1
abundance: NA
v_gene: TRBV7-9
CDR3nt: TGTGCCAGCAGCTTACCGGACAGGGGGCTCTATGGCTACACCTTC
CDR3aa: CASSLPDRGLYGYTF

j_gene: TRBJ2-1
d_gene: TRBD2
abundance: NA
v_gene: TRBV29-1
CDR3nt: TGCAGCGTCCTAGCGTATAGCGGGATGATCAATGAGCAGTTCTTC
CDR3aa: CSVLAYSGMINEQFF

j_gene: TRBJ2-7
d_gene: NA
abundance: NA
v_gene: TRBV29-1
CDR3nt: TGCAGCGTTGAAGGGGAACTGGGATCCTACGAGCAGTACTTC
CDR3aa: CSVEGELGSYEQYF

j_gene: TRBJ1-5
d_gene: NA
abundance: NA
v_gene: TRBV19
CDR3nt: TGTGCCAGTAGTTTGGACCTCGGCAATCAGCCCCAGCATTTT
CDR3aa: CASSLDLGNQPQHF

j_gene: TRBJ2-5
d_gene: NA
abundance: NA
v_gene: TRBV29-1
CDR3nt: TGCAGCGTTCTCAGTCTAGAGACCCAGTACTTC
CDR3aa: CSVLSLETQYF

j_gene: TRBJ1-1
d_gene: NA
abundance: NA
v_gene: TRBV13
CDR3nt: TGTGCCAGCAGCTTAGGTCCAAACACTGAAGCTTTCTTT
CDR3aa: CASSLGPNTEAFF

j_gene: TRBJ1-5
d_gene: NA
abundance: NA
v_gene: TRBV2
CDR3nt: TGTGCCAGCAGTGACCTCACAGGGTTGGCCAATCAGCCCCAGCATTTT
CDR3aa: CASSDLTGLANQPQHF

j_gene: TRBJ2-7
d_gene: NA
abundance: NA
v_gene: TRBV7-9
CDR3nt: TGTGCCAGCAGCTTAGGAGGTAGTGTTCAGGACTTC
CDR3aa: CASSLGGSVQDF

j_gene: TRBJ2-1
d_gene: NA
abundance: NA
v_gene: TRBV7-2
CDR3nt: TGTGCCAGCAGTCCCCTCGGATGGGGAACCTACAATGAGCAGTTCTTC
CDR3aa: CASSPLGWGTYNEQFF

j_gene: TRBJ1-1
d_gene: TRBD1
abundance: NA
v_gene: TRBV6-5
CDR3nt: TGTGCCAGCAGTTACCCGCGACAGGGGCACACTGAAGCTTTCTTT
CDR3aa: CASSYPRQGHTEAFF

j_gene: TRBJ1-2
d_gene: TRBD1
abundance: NA
v_gene: TRBV27
CDR3nt: TGTGCCAGCACCGACCGGACAGGGGAACACTATGGCTACACCTTC
CDR3aa: CASTDRTGEHYGYTF

j_gene: TRBJ2-7
d_gene: TRBD1
abundance: NA
v_gene: TRBV5-4
CDR3nt: TGTGCCAGCATGGACAGGGCCTTAGGAGAGCAGTACTTC
CDR3aa: CASMDRALGEQYF

j_gene: TRBJ2-3
d_gene: NA
abundance: NA
v_gene: TRBV2
CDR3nt: TGTGCCAGCAGCCTCCTGGGGTTAGCGGGCACAGATACGCAGTATTTT
CDR3aa: CASSLLGLAGTDTQYF

j_gene: TRBJ1-5
d_gene: NA
abundance: NA
v_gene: TRBV10-3
CDR3nt: TGTGCCATCAGTGACAGGGAGCGAAGGCAGCCCCAGCATTTT
CDR3aa: CAISDRERRQPQHF

j_gene: TRBJ2-7
d_gene: NA
abundance: NA
v_gene: TRBV27
CDR3nt: TGTGCCAGCAGTTTTTCTAATCCCACCTACGAGCAGTACTTC
CDR3aa: CASSFSNPTYEQYF

j_gene: TRBJ2-1
d_gene: TRBD2
abundance: NA
v_gene: TRBV7-6
CDR3nt: TGTGCCAGCAGCTTAGAACTAGCGGGAAACTATGAGCAGTTCTTC
CDR3aa: CASSLELAGNYEQFF

j_gene: TRBJ1-2
d_gene: NA
abundance: NA
v_gene: TRBV6-1
CDR3nt: TGTGCCAGCAGGCCGCTAGGCTATGGCTACACCTTC
CDR3aa: CASRPLGYGYTF

j_gene: TRBJ1-6
d_gene: NA
abundance: NA
v_gene: TRBV2
CDR3nt: TGTGCCAGCATCCGAAGAAGACGGAGTTCCTATAATTCACCCCTCCACTTT
CDR3aa: CASIRRRRSSYNSPLHF

j_gene: TRBJ2-5
d_gene: TRBD1
abundance: NA
v_gene: TRBV29-1
CDR3nt: TGCAGCGTTGAGGTTTTGGGACAGGGGGAGACCCAGTACTTC
CDR3aa: CSVEVLGQGETQYF

j_gene: TRBJ2-7
d_gene: NA
abundance: NA
v_gene: TRBV11-1
CDR3nt: TGTGCCAGCAGCTTTTTAGGGGTGGGAGCAGACTCCTACGAGCAGTACTTC
CDR3aa: CASSFLGVGADSYEQYF

j_gene: TRBJ2-7
d_gene: TRBD2
abundance: NA
v_gene: TRBV13
CDR3nt: TGTGCCAGCAGCTTATCACCGGGACTAGGGTCCTACGAGCAGTACTTC
CDR3aa: CASSLSPGLGSYEQYF

j_gene: TRBJ2-7
d_gene: NA
abundance: NA
v_gene: TRBV13
CDR3nt: TGTGCCAGCAGCTTTCTACAGGGTATCCACGAGCAGTACTTC
CDR3aa: CASSFLQGIHEQYF

j_gene: TRBJ2-7
d_gene: NA
abundance: NA
v_gene: TRBV15
CDR3nt: TGTGCCACCAGCAGCCAGGGGAGCTCCTACGAGCAGTACTTC
CDR3aa: CATSSQGSSYEQYF

j_gene: TRBJ1-3
d_gene: NA
abundance: NA
v_gene: TRBV28
CDR3nt: TGTGCCAGCAGTTTAGAGCAGAGGTGGGCAGGGGAAAACACCATATATTTT
CDR3aa: CASSLEQRWAGENTIYF

j_gene: TRBJ2-7
d_gene: NA
abundance: NA
v_gene: TRBV19
CDR3nt: TGTGCCAGTAGTCCGGGAGTGGGGTACGAGCAGTACTTC
CDR3aa: CASSPGVGYEQYF

j_gene: TRBJ1-2
d_gene: NA
abundance: few
v_gene: TRBV6-5
CDR3nt: TGTGCCAGCAGTTCGGGTTATGGCTACACCTTC
CDR3aa: CASSSGYGYTF

j_gene: TRBJ1-1
d_gene: TRBD1
abundance: NA
v_gene: TRBV7-8
CDR3nt: TGTGCCAGCAGCGGTACTGACAGGGGCGACCCGTTGGGCACTGAAGCTTTCTTT
CDR3aa: CASSGTDRGDPLGTEAFF

j_gene: TRBJ2-7
d_gene: TRBD1
abundance: NA
v_gene: TRBV5-4
CDR3nt: TGTGCCAGCAGCTCTATGACAGGGAGTTACGACGAGCAGTACTTC
CDR3aa: CASSSMTGSYDEQYF

j_gene: TRBJ1-2
d_gene: TRBD1
abundance: NA
v_gene: TRBV30
CDR3nt: TGTGCCTGGAGTCGGCCGGGACAGAACTATGGCTACACCTTC
CDR3aa: CAWSRPGQNYGYTF

j_gene: TRBJ2-7
d_gene: NA
abundance: NA
v_gene: TRBV28
CDR3nt: TGTGCCAGCAGACAGCGGGACAGCACCTACGAGCAGTACTTC
CDR3aa: CASRQRDSTYEQYF

j_gene: TRBJ2-2
d_gene: NA
abundance: NA
v_gene: TRBV28
CDR3nt: TGTGCCAGCAGTTTCCGAGGGAGGAGCCCCGGGGAGCTGTTTTTT
CDR3aa: CASSFRGRSPGELFF

j_gene: TRBJ1-5
d_gene: NA
abundance: once
v_gene: TRBV5-1
CDR3nt: TGCGCCAGCAGCTTGGAGGGGGGGATTCAGCCCCAGCATTTT
CDR3aa: CASSLEGGIQPQHF

j_gene: TRBJ1-2
d_gene: NA
abundance: NA
v_gene: TRBV6-6
CDR3nt: TGTGCCAGCAGTTACTCAGAGGGGGTCTACTATGGCTACACCTTC
CDR3aa: CASSYSEGVYYGYTF

j_gene: TRBJ1-3
d_gene: NA
abundance: NA
v_gene: TRBV9
CDR3nt: TGTGCCAGCAGCTCCCGTGCAGAAGGGATCGGAGACACCATATATTTT
CDR3aa: CASSSRAEGIGDTIYF

j_gene: TRBJ2-3
d_gene: NA
abundance: once
v_gene: TRBV7-6
CDR3nt: TGTGCCAGCAGCTTTAACCCGGATACGCAGTATTTT
CDR3aa: CASSFNPDTQYF

j_gene: TRBJ1-1
d_gene: TRBD1
abundance: NA
v_gene: TRBV27
CDR3nt: TGTGCCAGCAGTTTAGCCAGGGGGTCCAAAATCACTGAAGCTTTCTTT
CDR3aa: CASSLARGSKITEAFF

j_gene: TRBJ2-7
d_gene: TRBD2
abundance: NA
v_gene: TRBV11-2
CDR3nt: TGTGCCAGCAGCTCCTCAGCGGGAGGTCTTTTCGAGCAGTACTTC
CDR3aa: CASSSSAGGLFEQYF